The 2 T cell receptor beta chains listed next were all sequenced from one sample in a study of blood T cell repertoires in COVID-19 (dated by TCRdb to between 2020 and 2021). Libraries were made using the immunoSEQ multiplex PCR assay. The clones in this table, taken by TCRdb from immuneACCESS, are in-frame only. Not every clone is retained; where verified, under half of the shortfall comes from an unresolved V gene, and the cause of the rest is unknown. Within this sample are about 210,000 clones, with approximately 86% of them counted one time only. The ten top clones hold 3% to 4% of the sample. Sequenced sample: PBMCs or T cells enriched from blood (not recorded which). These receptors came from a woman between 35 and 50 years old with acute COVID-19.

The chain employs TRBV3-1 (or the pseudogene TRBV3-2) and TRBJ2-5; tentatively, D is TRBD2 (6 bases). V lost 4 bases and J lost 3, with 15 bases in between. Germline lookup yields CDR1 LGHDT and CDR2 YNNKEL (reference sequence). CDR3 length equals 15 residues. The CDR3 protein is CASSRGTSPKETQYF. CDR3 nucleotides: TGTGCCAGCAGCCGAGGGACTTCCCCGAAAGAGACCCAGTACTTC.

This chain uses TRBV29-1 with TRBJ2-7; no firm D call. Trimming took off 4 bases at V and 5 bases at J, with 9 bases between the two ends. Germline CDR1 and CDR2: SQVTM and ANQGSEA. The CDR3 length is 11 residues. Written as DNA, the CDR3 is TGCAGCGTTGGCCAGGTCCACGAGCAGTACTTC. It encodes CSVGQVHEQYF.